A single sample is the source of the 30 T cell receptor beta chains below, sequenced in a study of beta chain bispecific antibodies for T cell cancers. Study results and limitations: After anti-TRBV12 rather than anti-CD19 exposure, TRBV12-3 made up about 99% less of total TRBV signal. Most targeted TRBV signal came from the leukemia cell line cells, not normal T cells.

Blood mononuclear cells were expanded for 2 to 4 days using either OKT3 anti-CD3 antibody or CD3/CD28 beads. For these receptors, no antigen is known. A single record per CDR3 protein comes from TCRdb applying MiXCR to the 5' RACE reads. The repertoire holds tens of thousands of distinct CDR3 sequences, 2% to 2.5% seen once, with roughly 5.1% in the top ten. This specimen was healthy donor T cells cultured with leukemia cells, taken from a culture containing a bispecific antibody targeting TCR Vbeta12. The source of these receptors is a human donor in good health. Some clones in this sample may be carry-over from other donors' samples.

This clonotype appeared many times. The V gene is TRBV6-4, the J gene TRBJ2-5; no firm D call. The germline V gene encodes CDR1 MRHNA and CDR2 SNTAGT. The germline V and J ends were trimmed by 6 bases and 5 bases, with 1 base remaining between them. The CDR3 consists of 9 residues. The CDR3 sequence: CASRETQYF. The CDR3 coding sequence is TGTGCCAGCAGGGAGACCCAGTACTTC.

This clonotype was recorded many times. The chain is built from TRBV5-1 and TRBJ2-3; no reliable D call. Germline assignment: CDR1 SGHRS and CDR2 YFSETQ. This CDR3 is 13 amino acids long. V dropped 4 bases and J dropped 2 bases, with 8 bases sitting between them. Written as DNA, the CDR3 is TGCGCCAGCAGCATGGACGCCACAGATACGCAGTATTTT. The encoded protein is CASSMDATDTQYF.

This clonotype was seen at least ten times. The rearrangement uses TRBV7-8 and TRBJ2-3, with a tentative D call TRBD2 (7 bases). CDR1 SGHVS and CDR2 FQNEAQ come from the germline V gene. This CDR3 comprises 16 residues. V lost 7 bases, J lost 0 bases, and 17 bases lay in between. CDR3 amino acids: CASTPLAGASTDTQYF. The CDR3 nucleotides read TGTGCCAGCACTCCCCTTGCGGGGGCAAGCACAGATACGCAGTATTTT.

Ten or more counts support this clonotype. The rearrangement links TRBV24-1 to TRBJ2-7, with D possibly being TRBD1 (6 bases). The ends were cut back, 5 bases at V and 0 bases at J, with 7 bases in the middle. Germline CDR1 is KGHDR and CDR2 is SFDVKD. The CDR3 length is 13 residues. Here the CDR3 reads CATSGTVSYEQYF. CDR3 sequence (DNA): TGTGCCACCAGTGGGACAGTCTCCTACGAGCAGTACTTC.

There are many counts of this clonotype. The rearrangement uses TRBV2 and TRBJ2-5; TRBD2 is a possible D gene (6 bases). Germline V lookup: CDR1 SNHLY, CDR2 FYNNEI. This CDR3 spans 13 amino acids. Between the trimmed V and J ends, which lost 8 bases and 0 bases, there was a span of 10 bases. This chain's CDR3 is CASGGSYQETQYF. As DNA, the CDR3 is TGTGCCAGCGGGGGGTCATACCAAGAGACCCAGTACTTC.

This clonotype was seen ten or more times. The chain has TRBV6-5 and TRBJ1-1; D may be TRBD1 (5 bases). Germline assignment: CDR1 MNHEY and CDR2 SVGAGI. The CDR3 extends over 13 amino acids. Trimming stripped 6 bases from V and 8 bases from J, with 16 bases between. The CDR3 coding sequence is TGTGCCAGCAGGACGGACACAACCGTAGAAGCTTTCTTT. Translating it yields CASRTDTTVEAFF.

This clonotype was seen at least ten times. The V gene is TRBV5-1, the J gene TRBJ1-2, with a weak D call TRBD1 (6 bases). This CDR3 is 15 amino acids long. Germline V lookup: CDR1 SGHRS, CDR2 YFSETQ. Trimming removed 0 bases at V and 4 bases at J, with 13 bases between. The CDR3: CASSLETGDFYGYTF. As DNA, the CDR3 is TGCGCCAGCAGCTTGGAGACAGGAGATTTCTATGGCTACACCTTC.

In this sample, this clonotype turned up many times. V is TRBV7-8 and J is TRBJ2-7; D uncertain. Germline CDR1 reads SGHVS; CDR2 reads FQNEAQ. V was pared by 3 bases and J by 2 bases, with 14 bases between. There are 15 residues in the CDR3. This CDR3 is CASSLIPLGTYEQYF. CDR3 bases: TGTGCCAGCAGCTTGATTCCGCTAGGGACCTACGAGCAGTACTTC. Combining the CDR3 with reference TRBV7-8 and TRBJ2-7 gives the whole variable domain GAGVSQSPRYKVAKRGQDVALRCDPISGHVSLFWYQQALGQGPEFLTYFQNEAQLDKSGLPSDRFFAERPEGSVSTLKIQRTQQEDSAVYLCASSLIPLGTYEQYFGPGTRLTVT.

This clonotype was detected many times. This rearrangement joins TRBV9 to TRBJ2-5; TRBD2 is a possible D gene (6 bases). CDR3 length: 14 amino acids. The V gene lost 0 bases and the J gene lost 5 bases, with 11 bases spanning the gap. Looked up from germline, CDR1 is SGDLS and CDR2 is YYNGEE. The CDR3 sequence is CASSVEGLGETQYF. The CDR3 DNA follows: TGTGCCAGCAGCGTAGAGGGACTGGGCGAGACCCAGTACTTC.

This clonotype was detected many times. This chain links TRBV5-1 with TRBJ1-4; tentative D call: TRBD1 (6 bases). CDR3 length: 14 amino acids. CDR1 SGHRS and CDR2 YFSETQ come from the germline V gene. Trimming shortened V by 4 bases and J by 7 bases, and 14 bases separated the two germline ends. This chain's CDR3 is CASSRTGISEKLFF. Written as DNA, the CDR3 is TGCGCCAGCAGCCGAACAGGGATCAGTGAAAAACTGTTTTTT.

There are many counts of this clonotype. The V and J genes are TRBV2 and TRBJ2-7; 10 bases align to TRBD1. The CDR3 totals 15 residues. The V gene's germline CDR1 is SNHLY and CDR2 FYNNEI. V gave up 6 bases and J gave up 1 base; unmatched junction bases: 6. For the CDR3, the DNA is TGTGCCAGCAGACCGGGACAGGGGCTTTCCTACGAGCAGTACTTC. It is translated as CASRPGQGLSYEQYF.

By share, this clonotype counts as medium-sized. The chain carries TRBV5-1 and TRBJ2-1; D call uncertain. The V end was cut by 4 bases, the J end by 8 bases, with 16 bases between. The CDR3 length is 14 residues. Germline V lookup: CDR1 SGHRS, CDR2 YFSETQ. The DNA of the CDR3 is TGCGCCAGCAGCAGTTTAGAAGCCGGCCATGAGCAGTTCTTC. Its protein product is CASSSLEAGHEQFF.

This clonotype is deemed medium-sized. This sequence joins TRBV7-9 and TRBJ1-5; possibly TRBD1 for D (5 bases). V lost 4 bases and J 7 bases, leaving 14 bases between the germline ends. The CDR3 covers 14 residues. The germline CDR1 and CDR2 sequences are SEHNR and FQNEAQ (reference sequence). The CDR3 spells CASSSGGLGQPQHF. CDR3 DNA sequence: TGTGCCAGCAGCTCTGGGGGATTGGGACAGCCCCAGCATTTT.

The sample holds a few counts of this clonotype. The V and J genes are TRBV27 and TRBJ1-5, with D maybe TRBD1 (6 bases). Trimming cost V 4 bases and J 6 bases, with 16 bases left between them. The CDR3 has 15 residues. Germline V gives CDR1 MNHEY, CDR2 SMNVEV (reference sequence). CDR3 amino acids: CASSYYRDVSQPQHF. In nucleotides, the CDR3 is TGTGCCAGCAGTTACTACAGGGATGTAAGTCAGCCCCAGCATTTT.

In this sample, this clonotype turned up many times. This rearrangement joins TRBV6-5 to TRBJ2-7; D may correspond to TRBD1 or TRBD2 (6 bases each). This CDR3 is built from 16 residues. Germline lookup yields CDR1 MNHEY and CDR2 SVGAGI. Trimming shortened V by 2 bases and J by 6 bases, and 20 bases separated the two germline ends. CDR3 in DNA: TGTGCCAGCAGTTACGTCTGGGGGCAGGGGAGGTCCGAGCAGTACTTC. Translated, it gives CASSYVWGQGRSEQYF.

This clonotype was seen many times. The V and J genes are TRBV13 and TRBJ2-5; TRBD2 aligns across 8 bases. V was pared by 1 base and J by 2 bases, with 3 bases of the junction left unmatched. The CDR3 is 15 amino acids. CDR1 is PRHDT and CDR2 is FYEKMQ in the germline V gene (reference sequence). The CDR3 sequence is CASSLAPGGQETQYF. In nucleotides, the CDR3 is TGTGCCAGCAGCTTAGCGCCGGGGGGGCAAGAGACCCAGTACTTC.

The sample holds many counts of this clonotype. The chain links TRBV9 to TRBJ2-5; 12 nucleotides match TRBD2. The CDR3 has 16 residues. The V and J ends lost 2 bases and 5 bases, in that order; junction bases with no gene match: 7. The germline V gene has CDR1 SGDLS and CDR2 YYNGEE. CDR3 amino acids: CASSVMGLAGFETQYF. As DNA, the CDR3 is TGTGCCAGCAGCGTCATGGGACTAGCGGGCTTCGAGACCCAGTACTTC.

This clonotype has ten or more counts. The genes are TRBV27 and TRBJ2-5; D tentatively reads TRBD1 or TRBD2 (5 bases each). Trimming cost V 7 bases and J 3 bases, with 15 bases left between them. This CDR3 has 14 amino acids. Looked up from germline, CDR1 is MNHEY and CDR2 is SMNVEV (reference sequence). In nucleotides, the CDR3 is TGTGCCAGCACCGGGACGAGAAGTAAAGAGACCCAGTACTTC. This sequence encodes CASTGTRSKETQYF.

Many counts were recorded for this clonotype. The chain has TRBV4-1 and TRBJ2-7, with 13 bases aligning to TRBD2. Per the germline V gene, CDR1 is MGHRA and CDR2 is YSYEKL. The CDR3 contains 17 residues. The V segment lost 2 bases and the J segment 4 bases; nucleotides outside the gene matches: 8. CDR3 DNA: TGCGCCAGCAGCCAAACATGGTCGACTAGCGGGGGGTACGAGCAGTACTTC. Translation gives CASSQTWSTSGGYEQYF.

This clonotype has ten or more counts. V and J are TRBV6-2 or TRBV6-3 and TRBJ2-7; D gene ambiguous. Germline lookup yields CDR1 MNHEY and CDR2 SVGEGT. V lost 5 bases and J 0 bases, leaving 8 bases between the germline ends. This CDR3 contains 13 residues. CDR3 DNA: TGTGCCAGCAGTACCTGGGACTCCTACGAGCAGTACTTC. It is translated as CASSTWDSYEQYF.

Ten or more counts support this clonotype. The V and J genes are TRBV5-6 and TRBJ1-4; tentatively, D is TRBD1 (5 bases). Per germline, CDR1 SGHDT and CDR2 YYEEEE. The CDR3 extends over 12 amino acids. Trimming cost V 4 bases and J 11 bases, with 12 bases left between them. The chain's CDR3 is CASSVYEGKLFF. In DNA form, the CDR3 reads TGTGCCAGCAGCGTATACGAGGGGAAACTGTTTTTT.

This clonotype was seen repeatedly, ten times or more. The chain uses TRBV27 and TRBJ1-2; D unclear. CDR1 and CDR2 (germline): MNHEY, SMNVEV (reference sequence). With 8 bases removed from V and 1 base from J, the gap between germline ends came to 8 bases. The CDR3 spans 12 residues. This CDR3 is CASREDNYGYTF. Written as DNA, the CDR3 is TGTGCCAGCCGGGAGGATAACTATGGCTACACCTTC.

This clonotype was seen repeatedly, ten times or more. The gene calls are TRBV28 and TRBJ2-1; D might be TRBD2 (6 bases). Germline V gene sequence: CDR1 MDHEN, CDR2 SYDVKM. The V and J ends lost 1 base and 7 bases respectively, with 14 bases between them. This CDR3 is 15 amino acids long. CDR3 in DNA: TGTGCCAGCAGTTTATTTTTCCGCGGGACGAATGAGCAGTTCTTC. It encodes CASSLFFRGTNEQFF.

This clonotype was found many times. This chain connects TRBV5-6 to TRBJ2-4; D is uncertain. CDR3 length: 13 residues. Germline V gene sequence: CDR1 SGHDT, CDR2 YYEEEE. Trimming left V 2 bases short and J 5 bases short, with 8 bases between. Written as DNA, the CDR3 is TGTGCCAGCAGCTTTGGCGATCAAAACATTCAGTACTTC. Its protein is CASSFGDQNIQYF.

This clonotype was seen repeatedly, ten times or more. V gene TRBV2 combines with J gene TRBJ2-7, with no clear D. The CDR3 contains 14 residues. Trimming shortened V by 3 bases and J by 0 bases, and 9 bases separated the two germline ends. From germline, CDR1 is SNHLY and CDR2 FYNNEI. The CDR3 DNA follows: TGTGCCAGCAGTGACTTAGCTGGCTCCTACGAGCAGTACTTC. Its translation: CASSDLAGSYEQYF.

This clonotype was detected ten times or more. The J gene is TRBJ2-1, the V gene TRBV18, with TRBD2 matching over 12 bases. This CDR3 is 16 amino acids long. Germline values: CDR1 KGHSH, CDR2 LQKENI. J was trimmed by 6 bases and V by 6 bases; bases with no gene match: 9. CDR3 sequence (DNA): TGTGCCAGCTCCCTAAGCGGACTAGCGGGGTTCAATGAGCAGTTCTTC. Translating gives CASSLSGLAGFNEQFF.

Ten or more counts support this clonotype. V is TRBV12-3 or TRBV12-4 and J is TRBJ2-3; D ambiguous. This CDR3 contains 13 residues. V dropped 3 bases and J dropped 0 bases, with 4 bases sitting between them. The CDR3 here is CASSLASTDTQYF. The CDR3 nucleotides are TGTGCCAGCAGTTTGGCTAGCACAGATACGCAGTATTTT.

This clonotype was counted many times. The chain recombines TRBV7-2 with TRBJ2-5; the match to TRBD2 covers 8 bases. V shed 5 bases, J shed 4 bases, and the junction held 15 bases outside the gene matches. Germline V CDR1 and CDR2: SGHTA, FQGNSA. The CDR3 contains 17 residues. CDR3 protein: CASSPKQGLVVGETQYF. CDR3 nucleotide sequence: TGTGCCAGCAGCCCGAAACAGGGACTAGTCGTCGGAGAGACCCAGTACTTC.

This clonotype was seen repeatedly, ten times or more. The rearrangement joins TRBV6-6 to TRBJ2-7; 7 nucleotides agree with TRBD1. Trimming at V came to 9 bases and at J to 4 bases, leaving 15 bases not matched to a gene. Germline CDR1 is MNHNY and CDR2 is SVGAGI (reference sequence). CDR3 size: 15 residues. The CDR3 region has the DNA TGTGCCAGTAAGCCCGCGACAGGGTCAATTTACGAGCAGTACTTC. Translating gives CASKPATGSIYEQYF.

V gene TRBV30 combines with J gene TRBJ2-1; D not certain. The V end was cut by 1 base, the J end by 7 bases, with 8 bases between. Germline CDR1 and CDR2: GTSNPN and SVGIG (reference sequence). The CDR3 is made up of 12 amino acids. The CDR3 region has the DNA TGTGCCTGGAGTGACGCTCGGAATGAGCAGTTCTTC. Protein: CAWSDARNEQFF.